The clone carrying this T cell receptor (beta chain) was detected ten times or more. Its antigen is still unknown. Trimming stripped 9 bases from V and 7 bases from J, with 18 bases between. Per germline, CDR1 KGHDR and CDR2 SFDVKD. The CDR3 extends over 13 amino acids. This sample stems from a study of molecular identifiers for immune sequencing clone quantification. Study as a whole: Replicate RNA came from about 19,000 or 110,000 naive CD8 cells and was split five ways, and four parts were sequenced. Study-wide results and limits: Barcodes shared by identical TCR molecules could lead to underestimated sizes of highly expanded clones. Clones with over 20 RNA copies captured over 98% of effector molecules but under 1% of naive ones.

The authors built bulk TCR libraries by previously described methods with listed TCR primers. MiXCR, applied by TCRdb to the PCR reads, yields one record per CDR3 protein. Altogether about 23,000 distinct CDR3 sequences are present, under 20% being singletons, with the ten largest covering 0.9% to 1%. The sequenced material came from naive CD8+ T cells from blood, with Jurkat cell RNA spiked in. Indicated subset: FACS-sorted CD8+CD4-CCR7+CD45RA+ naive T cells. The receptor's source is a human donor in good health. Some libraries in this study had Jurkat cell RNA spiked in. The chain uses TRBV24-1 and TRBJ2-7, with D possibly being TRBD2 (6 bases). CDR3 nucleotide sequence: TGTGCCACCTCAGGAGGGGAAACGGGGGAGCAGTACTTC. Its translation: CATSGGETGEQYF.